The 25 T cell receptor beta chains below were found in one sample sequenced in a study of blood T cell repertoires in COVID-19. Profiled with immunoSEQ multiplex PCR; TCRdb holds only in-frame clones, not every one. The data show around 300,000 clones, with 89% seen just once and around 2.1% held by the top ten. Material: peripheral blood. The receptors were sampled from a man between 45 and 60 years old with acute or convalescent COVID-19.

The rearrangement uses TRBV7-2 and TRBJ1-2, with TRBD1 as a possible D gene (5 bases). V dropped 5 bases and J dropped 4 bases, with 11 bases sitting between them. The CDR3 is 13 residues long. Germline V gene sequence: CDR1 SGHTA, CDR2 FQGNSA. The CDR3 protein is CASSIQGVYGYTF. The CDR3 nucleotides are TGTGCCAGCAGCATTCAGGGCGTCTATGGCTACACCTTC.

The chain joins TRBV9 to TRBJ1-2, with D perhaps TRBD1 (6 bases). Germline lookup yields CDR1 SGDLS and CDR2 YYNGEE. There are 17 residues in the CDR3. Trimming took 3 bases from V and 3 from J, leaving 21 bases between them. CDR3 amino acids: CASSAPGVGGADYGYTF. The CDR3 region has the DNA TGTGCCAGCAGCGCCCCAGGGGTTGGGGGCGCGGACTATGGCTACACCTTC.

This clone was detected once. The chain recombines TRBV19 with TRBJ1-3; 10 positions match TRBD1. Unmatched junction bases numbered 5, after V lost 8 bases and J lost 7 bases. CDR3 length: 13 residues. CDR1 and CDR2 from the germline V gene are LNHDA and SQIVND (reference sequence). The CDR3 loop is CASQRTGGNTIYF. The CDR3 DNA is TGTGCCAGTCAAAGGACAGGGGGGAACACCATATATTTT.

This clone is deemed medium-sized (0.01 to 0.1%). Other DNA sequences in this specimen translate into the identical CDR3. Here the CDR3 DNA reads TGCGCCAGCAGCTTGGATAGGGGGTACACTGAAGCTTTCTTT. This gives the protein CASSLDRGYTEAFF. The chain employs TRBV5-1 and TRBJ1-1; TRBD1 might be the D (6 bases). The CDR3 runs to 14 residues. The germline V and J ends were trimmed by 0 bases and 3 bases, with 9 bases remaining between them. CDR1 and CDR2 from the germline V gene are SGHRS and YFSETQ.

The chain has TRBV15 and TRBJ1-5; TRBD1 matches at 7 bases. The germline V gene has CDR1 LNHNV and CDR2 YYDKDF (reference sequence). CDR3 length: 15 residues. V shed 5 bases, J shed 3 bases, and the junction held 7 bases outside the gene matches. The CDR3 region is CATSRGDSYNQPQHF. The CDR3 nucleotides are TGTGCCACCAGCCGCGGGGACAGCTACAATCAGCCCCAGCATTTT.

The chain has TRBV18 and TRBJ1-2; weak D call: TRBD1 (5 bases). The CDR3 contains 18 residues. Germline values: CDR1 KGHSH, CDR2 LQKENI. The V end was cut by 1 base, the J end by 7 bases, with 25 bases between. The CDR3 bases are TGTGCCAGCTCACCACTTCAAATTGAAGGCACTCCCGGGGGTGGCTACACCTTC. Protein sequence: CASSPLQIEGTPGGGYTF.

The chain links TRBV5-1 to TRBJ2-2; a weak D match, TRBD1 (6 bases). The CDR3 runs 15 residues. Trimming pared 3 bases from V and 8 bases from J, leaving 17 bases between. Germline V CDR1 and CDR2: SGHRS, YFSETQ. CDR3 loop: CASSSRSGAEGELFF. The CDR3 coding sequence is TGCGCCAGCAGCTCGAGATCAGGGGCTGAAGGGGAGCTGTTTTTT.

CDR3 nucleotides: TGTGCCAGCAGCCAGGCCCGTGGCTATGGCTACACCTTC. Translation: CASSQARGYGYTF. The chain is built from TRBV4-2 and TRBJ1-2; no definite D call. The V end was cut by 3 bases, the J end by 4 bases, with 9 bases between. The V gene's germline CDR1 is LGHNA and CDR2 YNFKEQ. This CDR3 has 13 residues.

The chain uses TRBV7-9 and TRBJ2-2, with D unclear. The CDR3 loop spans 14 amino acids. The V gene's germline CDR1 is SEHNR and CDR2 FQNEAQ (reference sequence). The V and J ends lost 7 bases and 1 base respectively, with 10 bases between them. The CDR3 is CASNGRRNTGELFF. In nucleotides, the CDR3 is TGTGCCAGCAATGGCAGGCGGAACACCGGGGAGCTGTTTTTT.

V gene TRBV19 combines with J gene TRBJ2-7; 8 positions agree with TRBD2. The junction had 12 bases not matched to a gene; V was cut back by 5 bases and J by 6 bases. This CDR3 is 15 amino acids long. Germline V lookup: CDR1 LNHDA, CDR2 SQIVND (reference sequence). The CDR3 region is CASSLGLASVREQYF. The CDR3 region has the DNA TGTGCCAGTAGTCTCGGACTAGCTTCTGTTCGCGAGCAGTACTTC.

V gene TRBV27 combines with J gene TRBJ1-5; no clear D. V lost 0 bases, J lost 7 bases, and 13 bases lay in between. Germline loops: CDR1 MNHEY, CDR2 SMNVEV (reference sequence). This CDR3 is 15 amino acids long. The CDR3 region has the DNA TGTGCCAGCAGTTTATCGATTGAGGTCTCCCAGCCCCAGCATTTT. Translation gives CASSLSIEVSQPQHF.

V usage is TRBV5-5 and J usage is TRBJ2-2, with 7 bases fitting TRBD2. Losses at the gene ends were 2 bases for V and 0 bases for J; bases not matched to a gene: 4. The CDR3 covers 16 residues. From germline, CDR1 is SGHKS and CDR2 YYEKEE (reference sequence). The DNA of the CDR3 is TGTGCCAGCAGCTTTGCCGGGGGGACGAACACCGGGGAGCTGTTTTTT. Translated: CASSFAGGTNTGELFF.

V gene TRBV9 combines with J gene TRBJ1-1, with 9 nucleotides matching TRBD1. The CDR3 runs 15 residues. Germline V gives CDR1 SGDLS, CDR2 YYNGEE. The trim removed 0 bases at V and 7 bases at J, leaving 7 bases unmatched. CDR3 sequence reads: CASSVARTGEREAFF. In nucleotides, the CDR3 is TGTGCCAGCAGCGTAGCCCGGACAGGGGAACGTGAAGCTTTCTTT.

The CDR3 protein is CASSKDREAGQYF. The DNA of the CDR3 is TGTGCCAGCTCAAAAGACAGGGAAGCAGGGCAGTACTTC. V usage is TRBV18 and J usage is TRBJ2-7, with 7 bases that match TRBD1. The CDR3 is 13 residues long. Trimming at V came to 5 bases and at J to 9 bases, leaving 10 bases not matched to a gene. CDR1 is KGHSH and CDR2 is LQKENI in the germline V gene.

Only one count was recorded for this clone. The genes are TRBV29-1 and TRBJ1-1; D gene unclear. Germline V gene lookup returns CDR1 SQVTM and CDR2 ANQGSEA. V lost 4 bases to trimming and J lost 0 bases, with 9 bases between them. This CDR3 contains 13 residues. CDR3 sequence: CSVAPVMNTEAFF. DNA of the CDR3: TGCAGCGTTGCTCCGGTCATGAACACTGAAGCTTTCTTT.

Only one count was recorded for this clone. This chain links TRBV7-3 with TRBJ2-1; 7 bases are a match to TRBD2. This CDR3 has 14 residues. Germline lookup yields CDR1 SGHTA and CDR2 FQGTGA. Trimming removed 4 bases from V and 4 bases from J; junction bases left unmatched: 4. The CDR3 nucleotides read TGTGCCAGCAGCTGGGGAGGGGAATACAATGAGCAGTTCTTC. It specifies CASSWGGEYNEQFF.

Details on this clone: The same CDR3 arises from other DNA sequences in this sample as well. The V and J genes are TRBV7-3 and TRBJ2-7; maybe TRBD1 (6 bases). Per germline, CDR1 SGHTA and CDR2 FQGTGA. Trimming cost V 2 bases and J 3 bases, with 8 bases left between them. This CDR3 is built from 13 residues. DNA for the CDR3: TGTGCCAGCAGCTTAGGCAGGGGCTACGAGCAGTACTTC. Protein product: CASSLGRGYEQYF.

This clone has a single count. The chain links TRBV5-1 to TRBJ2-3; D unclear. CDR1 is SGHRS and CDR2 is YFSETQ in the germline V gene. Trimming left V 5 bases short and J 2 bases short, with 12 bases between. The CDR3 is 14 amino acids. The CDR3 protein is CASRADWPTDTQYF. CDR3 bases: TGCGCCAGCAGGGCGGATTGGCCCACAGATACGCAGTATTTT.

This chain joins TRBV5-1 and TRBJ1-6, with 8 bases matching TRBD1. This CDR3 contains 13 residues. V was pared by 3 bases and J by 10 bases, with 3 bases of the junction left unmatched. The germline V gene encodes CDR1 SGHRS and CDR2 YFSETQ. The CDR3 protein is CASSSGQGSPLHF. CDR3 sequence (DNA): TGCGCCAGCAGCTCAGGACAGGGCTCACCCCTCCACTTT.

The chain joins TRBV7-9 to TRBJ2-7; possible D gene TRBD2, 5 bases. This CDR3 spans 12 amino acids. V shed 9 bases and J shed 2 bases, with 11 bases lying between them. Germline lookup yields CDR1 SEHNR and CDR2 FQNEAQ (reference sequence). Here the CDR3 reads CASIGDTYEQYF. The CDR3, as DNA: TGTGCCAGTATCGGGGATACCTACGAGCAGTACTTC.

The CDR3 here is CASSLRRRGADNEQFF. The CDR3 DNA sequence: TGCGCCAGCAGCTTGAGACGGCGGGGGGCGGACAATGAGCAGTTCTTC. This chain joins TRBV5-1 and TRBJ2-1; 8 bases are a match to TRBD2. V lost 1 base, J lost 5 bases, and 8 bases stayed unmatched. CDR1 and CDR2 (germline): SGHRS, YFSETQ. The CDR3 spans 16 residues.

This sequence joins TRBV10-3 and TRBJ1-3; no reliable D call. V lost 11 bases and J 2 bases, leaving 13 bases between the germline ends. The germline V gene has CDR1 ENHRY and CDR2 SYGVKD. This CDR3 is built from 13 residues. The CDR3 sequence: CASRQVAGNTIYF. In nucleotides, the CDR3 is TGTGCCTCACGCCAGGTTGCTGGAAACACCATATATTTT.

The chain carries TRBV4-1 and TRBJ1-1; tentatively, D is TRBD1 (6 bases). This CDR3 is built from 15 residues. Trimming pared 4 bases from V and 7 bases from J, leaving 19 bases between. In germline, CDR1 is MGHRA, CDR2 YSYEKL. CDR3 DNA sequence: TGCGCCAGCAGCCGAACACAGGGAGCCTCATTTGAAGCTTTCTTT. Its protein is CASSRTQGASFEAFF.

The CDR3 is CASSRTTPYTEAFF. The CDR3 DNA reads TGTGCCAGCAGCCGAACGACACCTTACACTGAAGCTTTCTTT. The chain carries TRBV7-9 and TRBJ1-1; D is uncertain. Germline loops: CDR1 SEHNR, CDR2 FQNEAQ (reference sequence). This CDR3 spans 14 amino acids. Trimming removed 5 bases from V and 3 bases from J, with 13 bases in between.

The chain has TRBV6-5 and TRBJ2-7, with 9 bases that match TRBD1. The CDR3 has 14 residues. The germline gives CDR1 MNHEY, CDR2 SVGAGI. With 0 bases clipped from V and 5 bases from J, the junction kept 2 bases outside the gene matches. In DNA, the CDR3 is TGTGCCAGCAGTTACTCGGGACAGGGAAACGAGCAGTACTTC. This encodes CASSYSGQGNEQYF.